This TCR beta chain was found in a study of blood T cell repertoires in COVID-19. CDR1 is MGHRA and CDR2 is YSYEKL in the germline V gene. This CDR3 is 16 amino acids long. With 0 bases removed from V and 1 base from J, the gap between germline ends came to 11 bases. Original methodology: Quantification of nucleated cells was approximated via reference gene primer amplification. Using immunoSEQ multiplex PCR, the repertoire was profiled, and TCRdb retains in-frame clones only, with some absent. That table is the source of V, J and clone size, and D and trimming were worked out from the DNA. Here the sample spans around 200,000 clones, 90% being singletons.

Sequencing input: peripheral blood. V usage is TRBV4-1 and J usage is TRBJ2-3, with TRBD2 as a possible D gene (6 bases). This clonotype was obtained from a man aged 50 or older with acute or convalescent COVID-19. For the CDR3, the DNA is TGCGCCAGCAGCCAAGATCGGACTACCGGCACAGATACGCAGTATTTT. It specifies CASSQDRTTGTDTQYF.